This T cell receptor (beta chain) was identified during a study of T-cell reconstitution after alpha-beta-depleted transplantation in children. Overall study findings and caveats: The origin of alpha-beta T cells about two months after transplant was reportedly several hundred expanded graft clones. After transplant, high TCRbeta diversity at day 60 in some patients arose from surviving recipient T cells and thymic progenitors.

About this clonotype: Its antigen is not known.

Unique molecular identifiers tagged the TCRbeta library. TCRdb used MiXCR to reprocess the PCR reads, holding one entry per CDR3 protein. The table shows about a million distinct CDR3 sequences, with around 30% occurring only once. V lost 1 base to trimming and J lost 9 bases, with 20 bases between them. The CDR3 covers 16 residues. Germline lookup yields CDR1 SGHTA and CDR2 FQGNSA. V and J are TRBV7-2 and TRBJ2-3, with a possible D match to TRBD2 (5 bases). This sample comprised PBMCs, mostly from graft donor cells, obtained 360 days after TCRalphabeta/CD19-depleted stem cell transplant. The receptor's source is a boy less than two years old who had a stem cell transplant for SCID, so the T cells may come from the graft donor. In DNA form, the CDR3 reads TGTGCCAGCAGCTTAGTGGCTAGCTGGGCCCCTGGAACGCAGTATTTT. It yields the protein CASSLVASWAPGTQYF.